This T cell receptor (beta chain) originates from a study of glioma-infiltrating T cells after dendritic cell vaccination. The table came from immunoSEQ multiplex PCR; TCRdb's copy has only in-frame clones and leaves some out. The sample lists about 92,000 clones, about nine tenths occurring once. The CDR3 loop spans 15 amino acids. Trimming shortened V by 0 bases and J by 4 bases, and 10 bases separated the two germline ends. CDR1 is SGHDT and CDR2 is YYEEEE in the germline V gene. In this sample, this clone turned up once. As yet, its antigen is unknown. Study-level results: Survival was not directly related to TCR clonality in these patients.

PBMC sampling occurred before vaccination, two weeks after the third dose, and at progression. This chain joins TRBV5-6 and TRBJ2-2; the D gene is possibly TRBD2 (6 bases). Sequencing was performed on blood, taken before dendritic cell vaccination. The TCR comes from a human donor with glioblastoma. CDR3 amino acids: CASSLGQGGTGELFF. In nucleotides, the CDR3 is TGTGCCAGCAGCTTGGGGCAGGGAGGCACCGGGGAGCTGTTTTTT.